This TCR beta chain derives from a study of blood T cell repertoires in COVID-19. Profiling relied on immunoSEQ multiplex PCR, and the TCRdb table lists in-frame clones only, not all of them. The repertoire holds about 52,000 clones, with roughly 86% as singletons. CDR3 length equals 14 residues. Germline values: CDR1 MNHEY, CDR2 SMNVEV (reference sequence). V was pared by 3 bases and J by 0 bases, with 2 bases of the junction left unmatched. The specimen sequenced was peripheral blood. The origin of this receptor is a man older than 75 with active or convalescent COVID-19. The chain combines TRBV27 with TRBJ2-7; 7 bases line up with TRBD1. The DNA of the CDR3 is TGTGCCAGCAGTTTGGGGACAGTCTCCTACGAGCAGTACTTC. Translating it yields CASSLGTVSYEQYF.